A selection of T cell receptor beta chains follows, all from one sample in a study of T-cell reconstitution after alpha-beta-depleted transplantation in children. TCRdb used MiXCR to reprocess the PCR reads, holding one entry per CDR3 protein. The data hold roughly 200,000 distinct CDR3 sequences, with around 6.8% observed a single time. The material was PBMCs from the stem cell graft donor, obtained from the stem cell graft. These receptors originate from a human donor who donated a stem cell graft to a child with Wiskott-Aldrich syndrome. Both conserved end residues are part of each CDR3. D genes are given only for firm matches. Rows give clone size only sometimes, using once, few, many, or a class for an expanded clone.

D | size | J | V | CDR3 | DNA
- | many | TRBJ1-2 | TRBV9 | CASSVSGGAEGYTF | TGTGCCAGCAGCGTCTCTGGGGGCGCCGAAGGCTACACCTTC
- | many | TRBJ2-6 | TRBV24-1 | CATSDSRRANVLTF | TGTGCCACCAGTGATTCCCGCAGGGCCAACGTCCTGACTTTC
- | many | TRBJ2-2 | TRBV5-1 | CASSLGMDTGELFF | TGCGCCAGCAGCTTAGGGATGGACACCGGGGAGCTGTTTTTT
TRBD1 | many | TRBJ2-1 | TRBV24-1 | CATSDWDSLGQFF | TGTGCCACCAGTGATTGGGACAGCCTAGGGCAGTTCTTC
TRBD1 | many | TRBJ1-1 | TRBV6-5 | CASRLGTGVRYTEAFF | TGTGCCAGCAGGCTAGGGACAGGGGTTCGGTACACTGAAGCTTTCTTT
- | many | TRBJ1-6 | TRBV29-1 | CSVGQEGSPLHF | TGCAGCGTTGGCCAGGAAGGTTCACCCCTCCACTTT
- | many | TRBJ2-1 | TRBV12-3/TRBV12-4 | CASSLVQGLHEQFF | TGTGCCAGCAGTTTAGTTCAGGGACTTCATGAGCAGTTCTTC
- | few | TRBJ2-5 | TRBV3-1 | CASSQDLRGQQETQYF | TGTGCCAGCAGCCAAGATCTTAGAGGACAACAAGAGACCCAGTACTTC
- | many | TRBJ2-1 | TRBV12-3/TRBV12-4 | CASSLAGDLKFF | TGTGCCAGCAGTTTAGCAGGGGATCTTAAGTTCTTC
TRBD1 | many | TRBJ2-5 | TRBV29-1 | CSVPYLLDRGKETQYF | TGCAGCGTCCCGTATCTCCTGGACAGGGGAAAAGAGACCCAGTACTTC
- | many | TRBJ2-2 | TRBV5-1 | CASSNGTTGELFF | TGCGCCAGCAGCAACGGAACAACCGGGGAGCTGTTTTTT
TRBD2 | few | TRBJ2-7 | TRBV6-5 | CASSLNWGTSGSYEQYF | TGTGCCAGCAGTTTGAATTGGGGGACTAGCGGGAGTTACGAGCAGTACTTC
TRBD2 | - | TRBJ2-3 | TRBV6-5 | CASRREGFAQYF | TGTGCCAGCAGACGGGAGGGTTTTGCGCAGTATTTT
TRBD1 | few | TRBJ2-2 | TRBV5-1 | CASSQGQGWIGELFF | TGCGCCAGCAGCCAGGGACAGGGGTGGATCGGGGAGCTGTTTTTT
- | many | TRBJ2-1 | TRBV24-1 | CATSDLEGTWLFF | TGTGCCACCAGTGACCTCGAGGGGACCTGGCTGTTCTTC
TRBD1 | many | TRBJ2-7 | TRBV6-1 | CASGTGAYEQYF | TGTGCCAGCGGCACAGGGGCCTACGAGCAGTACTTC
- | many | TRBJ2-7 | TRBV29-1 | CSVSGSYEQYF | TGCAGCGTCTCGGGGTCCTACGAGCAGTACTTC
TRBD1 | - | TRBJ1-3 | TRBV5-1 | CASSSDRVGNTIYF | TGCGCCAGCAGCTCGGACAGGGTCGGAAACACCATATATTTT
- | many | TRBJ2-5 | TRBV2 | CASSQGELETQYF | TGTGCCAGCAGTCAAGGGGAGTTGGAGACCCAGTACTTC
- | many | TRBJ2-2 | TRBV6-1 | CASSLWVARTNTGELFF | TGTGCCAGCAGCCTCTGGGTAGCGCGGACGAACACCGGGGAGCTGTTTTTT
TRBD2 | many | TRBJ2-1 | TRBV20-1 | CSARDLAGVNMNEQFF | TGCAGTGCTAGAGATCTGGCGGGAGTTAACATGAATGAGCAGTTCTTC
- | many | TRBJ2-1 | TRBV27 | CASSSHNEQFF | TGTGCCAGCAGTAGTCACAATGAGCAGTTCTTC
TRBD1 | many | TRBJ2-3 | TRBV6-5 | CASSYRQGTDTQYF | TGTGCCAGCAGCTACCGACAGGGAACAGATACGCAGTATTTT
- | many | TRBJ2-7 | TRBV7-7 | CASSYTKSYEQYF | TGTGCCAGCAGCTATACAAAGTCCTACGAGCAGTACTTC
- | many | TRBJ1-4 | TRBV5-1 | CASSPGSNEKLFF | TGCGCCAGCAGCCCAGGTAGTAATGAAAAACTGTTTTTT
TRBD2 | many | TRBJ2-1 | TRBV7-6 | CASSLRSSSGRARRDNEQFF | TGTGCCAGCAGCTTAAGGAGTTCCAGCGGGAGGGCCCGGCGCGACAATGAGCAGTTCTTC
TRBD1 | many | TRBJ2-5 | TRBV29-1 | CSVPGTGKQETQYF | TGCAGCGTTCCTGGGACAGGGAAACAAGAGACCCAGTACTTC
TRBD1 | - | TRBJ1-1 | TRBV3-1 | CASSQPLTGRNTEAFF | TGTGCCAGCAGCCAACCCCTGACAGGGAGGAACACTGAAGCTTTCTTT
TRBD1 | - | TRBJ1-1 | TRBV19 | CASSVQGANTEAFF | TGTGCCAGCTCTGTTCAGGGGGCGAACACTGAAGCTTTCTTT
- | many | TRBJ2-2 | TRBV24-1 | CATRSRNTGELFF | TGTGCCACCCGAAGCCGAAACACCGGGGAGCTGTTTTTT
- | - | TRBJ2-1 | TRBV5-1 | CASSFEGSNNEQFF | TGCGCCAGCAGCTTTGAGGGATCCAACAATGAGCAGTTCTTC
- | many | TRBJ1-3 | TRBV5-1 | CASSSGPGNTIYF | TGCGCCAGCAGCTCGGGACCGGGAAACACCATATATTTT
- | many | TRBJ1-2 | TRBV6-5 | CASSYPDKGDYGYTF | TGTGCCAGCAGTTACCCGGACAAGGGGGACTATGGCTACACCTTC
- | many | TRBJ2-1 | TRBV9 | CASSETSTGEQFF | TGTGCCAGCAGCGAAACCAGCACGGGTGAGCAGTTCTTC
TRBD1 | few | TRBJ1-1 | TRBV6-5 | CASSYSLQGGTEAFF | TGTGCCAGCAGTTACTCGTTACAGGGGGGCACTGAAGCTTTCTTT
- | many | TRBJ2-1 | TRBV6-5 | CASSYSWDFALGDEQFF | TGTGCCAGCAGTTACTCTTGGGACTTCGCCCTGGGGGATGAGCAGTTCTTC
- | many | TRBJ2-1 | TRBV5-1 | CASSLVSARRFNEQFF | TGCGCCAGCAGCTTGGTATCGGCGCGCCGGTTCAATGAGCAGTTCTTC
TRBD2 | few | TRBJ2-5 | TRBV5-1 | CASSLDPLLAGGGETRYF | TGCGCCAGCAGCTTGGATCCACTACTAGCGGGAGGGGGGGAGACCCGGTACTTC
TRBD2 | many | TRBJ2-1 | TRBV12-3/TRBV12-4 | CASRTGTSGSHEQFF | TGTGCCAGCAGGACCGGGACTAGCGGGAGCCATGAGCAGTTCTTC
TRBD2 | - | TRBJ2-1 | TRBV5-1 | CASRGLAGDLSYNEQFF | TGCGCCAGCAGGGGACTAGCGGGAGATCTCTCCTACAATGAGCAGTTCTTC
TRBD1 | - | TRBJ2-4 | TRBV4-1 | CASSPGTGVAKNIQYF | TGCGCCAGCAGTCCCGGGACAGGGGTGGCCAAAAACATTCAGTACTTC
- | many | TRBJ2-7 | TRBV7-9 | CASSSQGAVLYEQYF | TGTGCCAGCAGCTCCCAAGGGGCAGTCCTCTACGAGCAGTACTTC
- | many | TRBJ2-3 | TRBV29-1 | CSVGPAGFTDTQYF | TGCAGCGTTGGCCCAGCGGGCTTCACAGATACGCAGTATTTT